The rows below give T cell receptor beta chains drawn from one sample of a study of early T cells in non-severe SARS-CoV-2 infection. TCRdb re-analysed the 5' RACE reads in MiXCR, keeping a single row per CDR3 protein. The table lists 60,000 to 90,000 distinct CDR3 sequences, about 15% of them singletons. Input material: whole blood. The source of these receptors is an adult who was a healthcare worker with PCR-confirmed SARS-CoV-2 infection or an uninfected control (not recorded which). Each CDR3 is given with its conserved first and last residue. The order of the fields is D gene, J gene, V gene, CDR3 protein. A D gene is named only where the DNA matches it firmly.

>.|TRBJ2-5|TRBV29-1
CSVDMSETQYF
>.|TRBJ1-6|TRBV12-3/TRBV12-4
CASSLGVGNSPLHF
>TRBD2|TRBJ2-5|TRBV27
CASSLSGDSGRGAQYF
>TRBD2|TRBJ2-5|TRBV20-1
CSARPLTSGETQYF
>.|TRBJ1-2|TRBV29-1
CSVGGPANYGYTF
>.|TRBJ1-1|TRBV7-9
CASRTVNTEAFF
>.|TRBJ2-7|TRBV6-6
CASMYPSSYEQYF
>.|TRBJ2-7|TRBV20-1
CSVTAHPSSYEQYF
>.|TRBJ1-1|TRBV7-2
CASSYGQYDTEAFF
>TRBD2|TRBJ2-2|TRBV24-1
CATSDPGLALGGELFF
>TRBD2|TRBJ2-7|TRBV5-1
CASSLLAGAPGEQYF
>TRBD1|TRBJ2-7|TRBV9
CASSSTGTGVDEQYF
>TRBD1|TRBJ2-5|TRBV7-2
CASSTGQAAQYF
>.|TRBJ2-5|TRBV5-4
CASSLEGVETQYF
>.|TRBJ2-2|TRBV7-7
CASSSRGPNTGELFF
>.|TRBJ2-1|TRBV9
CASSAPDRYNEQFF
>.|TRBJ2-1|TRBV29-1
CSVAELNEQFF
>.|TRBJ1-1|TRBV5-6
CASSLTPGRTEAFF
>TRBD1|TRBJ2-1|TRBV2
CASNPSRQGRGNEQFF
>TRBD2|TRBJ2-1|TRBV30
CACRGRANTVEQFF
>TRBD1|TRBJ2-7|TRBV2
CASRSSTGANSEQYF
>.|TRBJ1-3|TRBV5-4
CASSSPLRDTIYF
>TRBD2|TRBJ2-3|TRBV2
CASGGSGGSTDTQYF
>.|TRBJ2-6|TRBV29-1
CSVRVSGVNVLTF
>.|TRBJ2-5|TRBV2
CASTPARGGAVQETQYF
>.|TRBJ2-6|TRBV12-3/TRBV12-4
CASKRSGANVLTF
>TRBD2|TRBJ2-2|TRBV5-5
CASSLEGRLAGAAGELFF
>TRBD2|TRBJ2-1|TRBV7-8
CASSFHGERGILEQFF
>TRBD2|TRBJ2-5|TRBV7-9
CASSQGTSGSGTQYF
>TRBD2|TRBJ2-1|TRBV11-2
CASSIIAERGARNEQFF
>.|TRBJ2-7|TRBV18
CASSPGKARYEQYF
>TRBD1|TRBJ2-2|TRBV30
CAWRWTGVRGELFF
>.|TRBJ1-3|TRBV7-8
CASSSPWTFGNTIYF
>TRBD2|TRBJ2-1|TRBV5-1
CASSFLAGGRSYNEQFF
>.|TRBJ2-5|TRBV3-1
CASSSRGGRETQYF
>.|TRBJ2-1|TRBV2
CASRNTGGEQFF
>.|TRBJ2-7|TRBV5-1
CASSVGGDGEQYF
>.|TRBJ2-2|TRBV5-1
CASSPEGATGELFF
>TRBD1|TRBJ2-7|TRBV6-2/TRBV6-3
CASSYQGQSSYEQYF
>.|TRBJ1-5|TRBV2
CASTLRGTPWPQHF
>.|TRBJ1-6|TRBV12-2
CASPKGGSSYNSPLHF
>TRBD2|TRBJ2-7|TRBV30
CAWSVRWASGRYEQYF
>.|TRBJ2-2|TRBV7-9
CASSLALAGELFF
>.|TRBJ1-3|TRBV4-1
CASSLGIVQGASGNTIYF
>TRBD1|TRBJ1-2|TRBV29-1
CSVWTGAGYTF